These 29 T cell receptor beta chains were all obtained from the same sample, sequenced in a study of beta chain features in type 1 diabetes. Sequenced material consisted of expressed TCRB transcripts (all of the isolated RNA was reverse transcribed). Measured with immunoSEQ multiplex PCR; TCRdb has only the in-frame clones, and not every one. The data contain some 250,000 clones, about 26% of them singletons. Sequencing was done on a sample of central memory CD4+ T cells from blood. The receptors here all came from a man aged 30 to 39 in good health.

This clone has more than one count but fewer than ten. In nucleotides, the CDR3 is TGTGCCAGCAGCCCTGGACAGGGGATATCAGATACGCAGTATTTT. It encodes CASSPGQGISDTQYF. The rearrangement joins TRBV11-1 to TRBJ2-3; 9 bases map to TRBD1. Germline CDR1 is SGHAT and CDR2 is FQDESV (reference sequence). V lost 5 bases and J lost 4; bases outside the gene matches: 7. The CDR3 runs to 15 residues.

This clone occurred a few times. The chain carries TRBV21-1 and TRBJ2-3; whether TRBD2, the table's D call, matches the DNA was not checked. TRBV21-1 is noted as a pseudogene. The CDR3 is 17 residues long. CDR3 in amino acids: CASSKDPRLSSTDTQYF. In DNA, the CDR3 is TGTGCCAGCAGCAAAGACCCCCGACTATCTAGCACAGATACGCAGTATTTT.

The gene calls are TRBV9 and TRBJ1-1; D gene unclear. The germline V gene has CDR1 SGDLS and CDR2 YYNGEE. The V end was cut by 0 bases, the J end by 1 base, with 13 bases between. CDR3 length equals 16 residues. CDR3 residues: CASSVETVRRNTEAFF. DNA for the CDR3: TGTGCCAGCAGCGTAGAAACGGTTAGAAGGAACACTGAAGCTTTCTTT.

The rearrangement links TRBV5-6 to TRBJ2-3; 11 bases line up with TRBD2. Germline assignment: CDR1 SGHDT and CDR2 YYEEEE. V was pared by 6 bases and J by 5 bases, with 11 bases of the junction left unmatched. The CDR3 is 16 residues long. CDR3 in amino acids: CASTETSGSLIDTQYF. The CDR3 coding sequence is TGTGCCAGCACCGAAACTAGCGGGAGTCTTATAGATACGCAGTATTTT.

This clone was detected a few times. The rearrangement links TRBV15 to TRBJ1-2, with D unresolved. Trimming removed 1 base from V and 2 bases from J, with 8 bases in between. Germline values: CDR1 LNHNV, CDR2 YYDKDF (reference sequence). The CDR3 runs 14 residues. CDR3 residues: CATSRVGMNYGYTF. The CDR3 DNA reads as TGTGCCACCAGCAGAGTAGGGATGAACTATGGCTACACCTTC.

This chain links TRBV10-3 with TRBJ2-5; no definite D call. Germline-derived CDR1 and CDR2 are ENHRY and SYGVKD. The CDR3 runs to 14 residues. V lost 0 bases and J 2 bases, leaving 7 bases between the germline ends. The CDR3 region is CAISESRVQETQYF. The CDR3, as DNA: TGTGCCATCAGTGAGTCACGGGTTCAAGAGACCCAGTACTTC.

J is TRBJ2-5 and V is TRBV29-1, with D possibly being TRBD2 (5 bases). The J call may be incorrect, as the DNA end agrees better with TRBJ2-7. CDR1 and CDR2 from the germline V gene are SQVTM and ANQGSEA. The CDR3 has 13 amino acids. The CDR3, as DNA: TGCAGCGTCCCTGGACTCGGCAGCGACGAGCAGTACTTC. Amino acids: CSVPGLGSDEQYF.

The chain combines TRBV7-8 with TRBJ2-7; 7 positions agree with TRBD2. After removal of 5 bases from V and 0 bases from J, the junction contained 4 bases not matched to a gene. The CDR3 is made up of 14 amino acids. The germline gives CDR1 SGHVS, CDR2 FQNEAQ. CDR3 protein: CASSPSGTSYEQYF. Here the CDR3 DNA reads TGTGCCAGCAGCCCGAGCGGGACCTCCTACGAGCAGTACTTC.

The CDR3 loop is CASSLFRTYYEQYF. In DNA form, the CDR3 reads TGTGCCAGCAGTTTATTCCGAACCTACTACGAGCAGTACTTC. The V gene is TRBV28, the J gene TRBJ2-7, with no clear D. V lost 1 base to trimming and J lost 3 bases, with 10 bases between them. CDR1 and CDR2 from the germline V gene are MDHEN and SYDVKM. The CDR3 is 14 amino acids.

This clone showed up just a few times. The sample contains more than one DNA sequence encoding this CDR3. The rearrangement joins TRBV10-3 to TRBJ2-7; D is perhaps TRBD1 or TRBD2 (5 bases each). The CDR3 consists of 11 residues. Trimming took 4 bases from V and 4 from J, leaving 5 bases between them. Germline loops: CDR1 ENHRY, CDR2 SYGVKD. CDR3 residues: CAISGGYEQYF. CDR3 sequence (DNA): TGTGCCATCAGTGGGGGGTACGAGCAGTACTTC.

In nucleotides, the CDR3 is TGTGCCAGCAGCTTAGATCGCAGGGACAGGGGGAGCACTGAAGCTTTCTTT. Protein: CASSLDRRDRGSTEAFF. The chain couples TRBV7-2 to TRBJ1-1; 11 bases line up with TRBD1. The V and J ends lost 1 base and 4 bases, in that order; junction bases with no gene match: 8. The CDR3 loop spans 17 amino acids. Germline loops: CDR1 SGHTA, CDR2 FQGNSA.

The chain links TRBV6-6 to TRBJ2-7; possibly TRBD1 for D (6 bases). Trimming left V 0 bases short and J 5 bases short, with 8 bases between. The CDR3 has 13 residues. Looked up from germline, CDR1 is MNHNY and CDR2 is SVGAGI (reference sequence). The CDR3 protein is CASSYSQGHEQYF. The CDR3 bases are TGTGCCAGCAGTTACTCACAGGGCCACGAGCAGTACTTC.

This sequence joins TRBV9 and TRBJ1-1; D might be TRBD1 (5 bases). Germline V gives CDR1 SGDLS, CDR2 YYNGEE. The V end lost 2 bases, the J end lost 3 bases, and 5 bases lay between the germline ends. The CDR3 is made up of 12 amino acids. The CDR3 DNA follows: TGTGCCAGCAGCGTGGGGGACACTGAAGCTTTCTTT. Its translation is CASSVGDTEAFF.

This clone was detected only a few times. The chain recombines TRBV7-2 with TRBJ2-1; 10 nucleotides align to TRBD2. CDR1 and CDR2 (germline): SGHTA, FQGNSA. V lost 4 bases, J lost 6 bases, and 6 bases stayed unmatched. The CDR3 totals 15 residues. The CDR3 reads CASSSSGRAFNEQFF. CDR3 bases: TGTGCCAGCAGCTCCAGCGGGAGGGCCTTCAATGAGCAGTTCTTC.

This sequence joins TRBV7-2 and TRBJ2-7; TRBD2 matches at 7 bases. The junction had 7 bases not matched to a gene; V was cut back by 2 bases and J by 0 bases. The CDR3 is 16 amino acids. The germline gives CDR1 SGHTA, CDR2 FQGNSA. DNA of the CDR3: TGTGCCAGCAGCTTACAGCCAGCGGGGCTCTCCTACGAGCAGTACTTC. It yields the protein CASSLQPAGLSYEQYF.

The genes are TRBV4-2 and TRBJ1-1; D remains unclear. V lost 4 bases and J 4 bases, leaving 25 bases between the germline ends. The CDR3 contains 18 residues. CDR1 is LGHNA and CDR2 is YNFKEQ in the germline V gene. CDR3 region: CASSPNLLGGTMGTEAFF. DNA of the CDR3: TGTGCCAGCAGCCCCAATCTCCTGGGAGGAACTATGGGCACTGAAGCTTTCTTT.

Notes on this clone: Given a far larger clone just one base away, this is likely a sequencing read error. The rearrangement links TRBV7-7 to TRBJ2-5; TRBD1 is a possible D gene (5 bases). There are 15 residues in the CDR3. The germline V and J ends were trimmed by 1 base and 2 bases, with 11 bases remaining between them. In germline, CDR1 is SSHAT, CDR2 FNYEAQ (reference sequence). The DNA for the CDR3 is TGTGCCAGCAGCTTAGGAAGGGGTTGGCAAGAGACCCAGTACTTC. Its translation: CASSLGRGWQETQYF.

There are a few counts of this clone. CDR3: CASSYGTDTGEQYF. CDR3 nucleotides: TGTGCCAGCAGTTACGGGACAGATACGGGGGAGCAGTACTTC. The chain combines TRBV6-6 with TRBJ2-7, with TRBD1 identical over 7 bases. Germline assignment: CDR1 MNHNY and CDR2 SVGAGI (reference sequence). The CDR3 spans 14 residues. The V gene end was trimmed by 2 bases and the J gene end by 7 bases; junction bases not matched to a gene: 8.

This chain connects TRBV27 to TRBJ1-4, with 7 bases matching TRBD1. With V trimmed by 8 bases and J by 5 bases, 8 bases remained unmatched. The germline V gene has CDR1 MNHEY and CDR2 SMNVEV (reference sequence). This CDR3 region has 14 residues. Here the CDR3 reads CASRSTGRNEKLFF. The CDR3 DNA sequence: TGTGCCAGCCGTTCGACAGGGAGGAATGAAAAACTGTTTTTT.

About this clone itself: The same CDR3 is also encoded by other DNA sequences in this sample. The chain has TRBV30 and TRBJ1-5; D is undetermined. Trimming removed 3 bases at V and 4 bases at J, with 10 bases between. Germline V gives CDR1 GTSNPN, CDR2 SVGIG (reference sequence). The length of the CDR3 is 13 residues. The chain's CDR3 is CAWRGDINQPQHF. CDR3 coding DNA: TGTGCCTGGAGAGGAGACATTAATCAGCCCCAGCATTTT.

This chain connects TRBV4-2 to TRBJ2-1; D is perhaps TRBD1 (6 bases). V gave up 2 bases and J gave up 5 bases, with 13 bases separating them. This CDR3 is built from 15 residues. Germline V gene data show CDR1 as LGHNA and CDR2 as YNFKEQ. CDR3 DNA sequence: TGTGCCAGCAGCCAACAGGGGTCTGGAGACAATGAGCAGTTCTTC. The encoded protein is CASSQQGSGDNEQFF.

Written as DNA, the CDR3 is TGTGCCAGCTCCGGACAGGGAGGTAGTGGCTACACCTTC. It specifies CASSGQGGSGYTF. The gene calls are TRBV18 and TRBJ1-2, with TRBD1 matching 8 bases. Losses at the gene ends were 6 bases for V and 7 bases for J; bases not matched to a gene: 7. In germline, CDR1 is KGHSH, CDR2 LQKENI. The CDR3 is 13 amino acids.

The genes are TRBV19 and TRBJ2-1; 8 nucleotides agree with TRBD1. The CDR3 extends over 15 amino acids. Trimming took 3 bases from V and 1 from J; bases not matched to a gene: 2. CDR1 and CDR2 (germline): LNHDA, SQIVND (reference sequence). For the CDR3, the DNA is TGTGCCAGTAGTATGAGACAGGGGTCCTACAATGAGCAGTTCTTC. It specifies CASSMRQGSYNEQFF.

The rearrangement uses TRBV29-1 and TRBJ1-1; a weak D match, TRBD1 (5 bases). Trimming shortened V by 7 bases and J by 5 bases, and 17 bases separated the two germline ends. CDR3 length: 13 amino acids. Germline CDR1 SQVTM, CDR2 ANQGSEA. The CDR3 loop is CSAGSGQGTEAFF. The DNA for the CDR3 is TGCAGCGCCGGCTCCGGACAAGGGACTGAAGCTTTCTTT.

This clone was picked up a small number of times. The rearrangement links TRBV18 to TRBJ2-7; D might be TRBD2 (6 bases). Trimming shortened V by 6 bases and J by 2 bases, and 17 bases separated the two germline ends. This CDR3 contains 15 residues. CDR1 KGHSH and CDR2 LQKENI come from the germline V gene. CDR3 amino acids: CASSLGGGQTYEQYF. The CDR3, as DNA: TGTGCCAGCTCCCTCGGGGGTGGACAAACCTACGAGCAGTACTTC.

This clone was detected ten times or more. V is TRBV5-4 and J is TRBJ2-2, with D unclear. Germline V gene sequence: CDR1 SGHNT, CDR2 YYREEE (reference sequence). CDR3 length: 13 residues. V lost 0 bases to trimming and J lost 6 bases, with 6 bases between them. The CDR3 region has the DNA TGTGCCAGCAGCTTGGGGGAATCCGGGGAGCTGTTTTTT. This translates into CASSLGESGELFF.

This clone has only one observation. In DNA form, the CDR3 reads TGTGCCAGTAGTGGCGGGGGACTAGCGGAAGAGACCCAGTACTTC. Translated: CASSGGGLAEETQYF. V is TRBV19 and J is TRBJ2-5, with 11 bases that match TRBD2. The V and J ends lost 5 bases and 3 bases, in that order; junction bases with no gene match: 5. Germline V gene data show CDR1 as LNHDA and CDR2 as SQIVND (reference sequence). The CDR3 is 15 amino acids.

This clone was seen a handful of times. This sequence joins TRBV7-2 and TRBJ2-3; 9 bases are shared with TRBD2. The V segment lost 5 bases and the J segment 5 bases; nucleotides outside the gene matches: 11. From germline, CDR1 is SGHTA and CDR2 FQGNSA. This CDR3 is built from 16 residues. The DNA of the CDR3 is TGTGCCAGCAGCCCCAGGGGCGGGAGGGACAGAGATACGCAGTATTTT. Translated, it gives CASSPRGGRDRDTQYF. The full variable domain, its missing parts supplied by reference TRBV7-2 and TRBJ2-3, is GAGVSQSPSNKVTEKGKDVELRCDPISGHTALYWYRQSLGQGLEFLIYFQGNSAPDKSGLPSDRFSAERTGGSVSTLTIQRTQQEDSAVYLCASSPRGGRDRDTQYFGPGTRLTVL.

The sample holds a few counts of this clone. CDR3 protein: CASSTPSTGSAREQFF. The CDR3 DNA reads TGTGCCAGCAGCACACCAAGTACAGGGAGTGCGCGGGAGCAGTTCTTC. The gene calls are TRBV9 and TRBJ2-1; the D gene is possibly TRBD1 (6 bases). V was clipped by 4 bases and J by 10 bases, with 24 bases between them. The length of the CDR3 is 16 residues. Per germline, CDR1 SGDLS and CDR2 YYNGEE.